This TCR beta chain was obtained from a study of blood T cell repertoires in COVID-19. Study at large: Both acute and convalescent COVID-19 samples were obtained from the United States, Italy and Spain. The cDNA or gDNA used as material had been derived from T cells, B-cell-depleted T cells, or PBMCs.

The CDR3 sequence is 14 residues long. With 3 bases removed from V and 7 bases from J, the gap between germline ends came to 10 bases. Per the germline V gene, CDR1 is MGHRA and CDR2 is YSYEKL. The authors' processing: Reference gene primer amplification gave estimated nucleated cell counts. The protocol was immunoSEQ multiplex PCR, while the TCRdb copy is restricted to in-frame clones and leaves out a portion. V, J and clone size are taken as reported in that table, and D and trimming were inferred from the DNA itself. The data show 50,000 or so clones, roughly nine tenths seen once. Sequencing used peripheral blood. The clonotype was recovered from a human donor in a cohort sampled during active COVID-19. The rearrangement joins TRBV4-1 to TRBJ1-6; perhaps TRBD1 as D (6 bases). The DNA of the CDR3 is TGCGCCAGCAGCCAGACAGGAACCAATTCACCCCTCCACTTT. Its protein is CASSQTGTNSPLHF.